This TCR beta chain was recovered during a study of T cells in Graves' hyperthyroidism and ophthalmopathy (dated by TCRdb to about 2019). Describing the broader study: Peripheral blood samples were taken at the time of initial diagnosis, prior to any treatment. After blood sampling, hyperthyroidism patients were treated with methimazole at a starting dose of 30 mg daily, and ophthalmopathy patients were treated with high-dose intravenous methylprednisolone. In six Graves' hyperthyroidism patients, the study also compared T-cell repertoires from thyroid tissue with T-cell repertoires from blood. TCR Vbeta CDR3 sequencing of 120 to 150 peripheral blood samples (more than 40 ophthalmopathy, about 74 hyperthyroidism and roughly 17 progressor patients) is reported in the paper. The approximately 100 discovery patients were divided at random into training and test sets in a 7:3 ratio. A discovery cohort of approximately 100 patients, roughly 43 with Graves' ophthalmopathy and 55 to 60 with stable Graves' hyperthyroidism, was used to find distinguishing TCR V-J signatures. An independent validation cohort of about 20 hyperthyroidism patients and approximately 15 patients who later progressed to ophthalmopathy tested prospective prediction of ophthalmopathy.

TCR beta CDR3 regions were amplified from RNA transcripts. For the first round of RT-PCR on the TCR CDR3, the HTBI primer set was used together with the Qiagen OneStep RT-PCR kit. The libraries were constructed in a second round of multiplex PCR and then size-selected and purified. Libraries were sequenced paired-end with 100 bp reads on an Illumina HiSeq2000. As for how the authors treated the data: SOAPnuke was used to process the raw data, with reads discarded if the reads contained adapters or uncalled bases, had a mean Phred below 15, or lacked an exact constant-primer or identifier match. COPE v1.2.5 was used to merge the high-quality paired reads, and each unique nucleotide sequence was defined as a clonotype. MiTCR v1.1 was used to align the clonotypes against IMGT TRBV, TRBD and TRBJ reference segments. Analysis was restricted to V-J combinations with a frequency above 0.0001, which covered just over 98% of repertoires. A TCS score was defined as the ratio between F50 (clonal expansion) and ExV (chaos), using BLOSUM62-based TCRdist between CDR3 peptides within each V-J. Welch's t-statistics and random forest reduced roughly 500 V-J features to around 14, which were used in a naive Bayes classifier (R e1071). The public sequencing data were trimmed at Q25 with fastp and processed into clonotypes with MiXCR by TCRdb, which kept only in-frame beta chains. When rows share a CDR3 protein, they turn into one entry using the most common DNA and genes. The V and J calls here are based on TCRdb, not the publication. The sample includes roughly 170,000 distinct CDR3 sequences, with around 15% observed a single time. The ten largest account for approximately 28% of the sample.

Beyond this particular receptor, the publication reports: Sample size was not statistically predetermined, and blinding of investigators to group allocation was not performed. In validation, the model predicted progression to ophthalmopathy a median of 6.5 months before onset, with roughly 70% sensitivity and 72.22% specificity. A model built on a 13 V-J signature distinguished ophthalmopathy from stable hyperthyroidism, reaching 85% to 90% sensitivity and around 81% specificity in cross-validation and 80%/75% in testing. Most expanded thyroid clonotypes (frequency above 0.001) were also detected in blood, a finding suggesting that blood repertoires may reflect thyroid immune responses.

As for this clonotype: Its antigen is currently not known. No much larger clonotype is one base removed from it; base qualities were not supplied.

Stable Graves' hyperthyroidism was defined as no progression to ophthalmopathy during 18 months of follow-up. Hyperthyroidism patients were newly diagnosed, with disease duration under 2 months, and aged 18 to 65 years. The study excluded patients with uncontrolled infections, other autoimmune diseases, pregnancy or lactation. Clinical symptoms, serum thyroxine and TRAb, thyroid ultrasound, and orbital computed tomography formed the basis for the diagnoses. Ficoll-Paque density gradient centrifugation was used to isolate PBMCs from 9.5 to 10 ml of fresh peripheral blood. Total RNA was extracted using Trizol reagent, and RNA quality was assessed on an Agilent 2100 Bioanalyzer. Measured from the cysteine to the phenylalanine, the CDR3 is 14 residues long. The sequence is cut down to CDR3 DNA, 42 bases in frame from base 1. The V end gives up 6 bases and the J end 1 base, leaving 3 bases in the junction not matched to a gene.

The TCR sequence derives from a woman aged 45-65 years with Graves' hyperthyroidism. Material for sequencing was blood. The sequence links TRBV12-3 or TRBV12-4 to TRBJ2-3; 8 bases in between match TRBD2. The DNA sequence is given as TGTGCCAGCAGACTAGCGGAGCGCACAGATACGCAGTATTTT. It specifies CASRLAERTDTQYF.